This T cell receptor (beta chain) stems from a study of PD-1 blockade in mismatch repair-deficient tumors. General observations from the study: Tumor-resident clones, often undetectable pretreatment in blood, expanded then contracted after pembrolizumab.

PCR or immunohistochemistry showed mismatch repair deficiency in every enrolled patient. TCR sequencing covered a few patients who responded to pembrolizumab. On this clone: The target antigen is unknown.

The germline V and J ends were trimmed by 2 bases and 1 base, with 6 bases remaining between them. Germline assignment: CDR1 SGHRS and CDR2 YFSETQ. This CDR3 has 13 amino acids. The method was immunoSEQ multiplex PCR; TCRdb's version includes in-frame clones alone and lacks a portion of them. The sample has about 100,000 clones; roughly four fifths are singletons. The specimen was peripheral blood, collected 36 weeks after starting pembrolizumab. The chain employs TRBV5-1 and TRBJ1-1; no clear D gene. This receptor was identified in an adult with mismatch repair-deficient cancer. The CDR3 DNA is TGCGCCAGCAGCTTCGGACGGAACACTGAAGCTTTCTTT. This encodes CASSFGRNTEAFF.